This entry is about one T cell receptor beta chain. No antigen is known for it. As to time point: blood 4 weeks post-SBRT, at nephrectomy. Treatment reported: 15 Gy SBRT to primary tumor, nephrectomy 4 weeks later. Nephrectomy followed 15 Gy stereotactic body radiation by 4 weeks. The record originates from a study of radiation and T cells in renal cell carcinoma. Regarding the study as a whole: Baseline intratumoral clonotype presence is unknown without pretreatment biopsies.

V shed 3 bases and J 1 base; nucleotides not matched to a gene: 12. There are 18 residues in the CDR3. The germline V gene encodes CDR1 SGDLS and CDR2 YYNGEE. Some clones are missing from TCRdb's copy, which holds only in-frame ones; the method was immunoSEQ multiplex PCR. This table has roughly 90,000 clones, over 80% appearing once. This receptor was identified in a man aged 50-60 years with renal cell carcinoma. J is TRBJ2-3 and V is TRBV9; 9 bases match TRBD2. Sequencing was performed on blood, taken from a patient whose treatment included radiotherapy and nephrectomy. The CDR3 DNA reads as TGTGCCAGCAGCGCGGGGAGCGGGGGGAGTCTTGGCACAGATACGCAGTATTTT. Translation: CASSAGSGGSLGTDTQYF. The full variable domain, rest sourced from reference TRBV9 and TRBJ2-3, is DSGVTQTPKHLITATGQRVTLRCSPRSGDLSVYWYQQSLDQGLQFLIQYYNGEERAKGNILERFSAQQFPDLHSELNLSSLELGDSALYFCASSAGSGGSLGTDTQYFGPGTRLTVL.